This T cell receptor beta chain was sequenced in a study of cytomegalovirus exposure and HLA in healthy donors. Both 60 Vbeta primers and 13 Jbeta primers went into the PCR. Sequencing used immunoSEQ multiplex PCR; TCRdb keeps in-frame clones, though not all of them. There are roughly 120,000 clones in the sample; around two thirds occur only once, and about 8.2% lies in the top ten. General study findings and limits: Association of roughly 17,000 TCR beta sequences with HLA alleles was found at 0.05 false discovery rate in a later analysis. Specificity for CMV antigens was confirmed in vitro for a few of the CMV-associated chains. It has been reported that TCR beta sequences accurately predicted the HLA-A and HLA-B alleles of most subjects. An ancestry cluster, one associated with Asian ancestry, reportedly showed fewer N-insertions than the approximately 720-donor mean in a later analysis.

Of note for this clone: The antigen is undetermined.

Germline V gene lookup returns CDR1 SGHRS and CDR2 YFSETQ. The CDR3 has 13 residues. V was shortened by 1 base and J by 5 bases, with 8 bases between the two germline ends. V gene TRBV5-1 combines with J gene TRBJ2-3; TRBD2 might be the D (6 bases). Material: PBMCs. The source is a woman in her 40s in good health and CMV-seropositive. CDR3 coding DNA: TGCGCCAGCAGCTTGAGGAGGGGAGATACGCAGTATTTT. Translation: CASSLRRGDTQYF.